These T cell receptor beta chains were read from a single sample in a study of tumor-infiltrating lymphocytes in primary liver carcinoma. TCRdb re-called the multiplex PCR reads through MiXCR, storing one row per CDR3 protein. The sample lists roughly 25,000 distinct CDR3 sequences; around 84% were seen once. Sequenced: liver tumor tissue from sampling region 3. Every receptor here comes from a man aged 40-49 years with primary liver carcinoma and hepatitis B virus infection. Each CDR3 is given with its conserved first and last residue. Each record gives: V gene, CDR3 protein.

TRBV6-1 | CASSEATGGTDTQYF
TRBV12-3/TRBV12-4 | CGSSLIGSGNSYEQHF
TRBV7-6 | CGSSLSGSTEAFF
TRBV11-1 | CASSLARLGELYF
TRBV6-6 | CAISDTGESYGYTF
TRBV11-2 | CTSSPQREGLGERSF
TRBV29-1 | CSGLTQAMETQYF
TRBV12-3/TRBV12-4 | CASSLRGGDTHYF
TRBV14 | CVSSTQGPYEQYF
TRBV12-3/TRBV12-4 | CVSSSLGAGGAIHAQHF
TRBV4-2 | CTSSQGVNKQCF
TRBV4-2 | CAGSGKPGLAGGPHEQYF
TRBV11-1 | CASSADSYEQYF
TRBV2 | CISSENRAVSYKQYF
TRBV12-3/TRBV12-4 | CVTSPGGRASTRELFF
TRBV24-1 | CATSDTGTGVSGANVQTF
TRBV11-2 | CASSLYVGSPDTQYF
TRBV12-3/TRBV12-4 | CATSLEPTSYDYTF
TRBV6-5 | CASSLSGRGLHF
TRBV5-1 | CASSFLAGINTDMQYF
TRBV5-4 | CASSLKRGSSGRHHPSTDTQYF
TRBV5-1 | CATSLASSGSIYEQFF
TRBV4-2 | CASSQLSHYEQYF
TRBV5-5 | CASSLRPAIGIFGYTF
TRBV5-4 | CASNLTGVESHYF
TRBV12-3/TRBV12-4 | CASSLHHGELFF
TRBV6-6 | CASSYSGKPTYEHYF
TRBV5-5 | CVSSPRQGSYNEQFF
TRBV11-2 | CASSDLTGAGETQYF
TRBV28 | CTSSSLQGWNSPIHF
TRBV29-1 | CSGLVGLGTDTQYF
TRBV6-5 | CASSQQGGIEAFF
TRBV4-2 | CASSQEAGGVSGYTF
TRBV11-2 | CANSQTPGGGEETQYF
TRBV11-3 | CASSLLWGNEQFF
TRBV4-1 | CASIQSSGWDNGQFF
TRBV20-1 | CSARVGAGGLGAKNIQYF
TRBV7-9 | CASSLVGRLTQYDYTF
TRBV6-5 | CASSQKGTSGGCTF
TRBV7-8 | CTSGIGAGAVYEQYF
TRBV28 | CASSDPRGLSIEAFF
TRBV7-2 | CVSSLAAGSPYEQYF
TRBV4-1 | CSSSPLGSNKNEQFF
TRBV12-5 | CGSGVERGSDTGELFF
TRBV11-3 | CASSFTGWTKNIQYF
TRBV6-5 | CASSGVSDGELFF
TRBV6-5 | CASTPHSNYGHTF
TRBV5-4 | CASDGFGAGATYEQYF
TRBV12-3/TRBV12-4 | CASCLGQWAGYTF